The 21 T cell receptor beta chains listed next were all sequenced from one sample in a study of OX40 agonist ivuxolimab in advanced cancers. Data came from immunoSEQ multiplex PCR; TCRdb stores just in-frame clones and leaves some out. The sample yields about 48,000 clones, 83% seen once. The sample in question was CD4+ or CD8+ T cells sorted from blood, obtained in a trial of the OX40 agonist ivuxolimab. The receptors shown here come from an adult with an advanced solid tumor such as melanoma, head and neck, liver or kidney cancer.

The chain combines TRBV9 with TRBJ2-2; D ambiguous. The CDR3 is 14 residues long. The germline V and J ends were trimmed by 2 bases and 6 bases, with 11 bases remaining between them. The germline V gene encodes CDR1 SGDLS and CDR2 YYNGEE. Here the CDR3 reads CASSVSTTPGELFF. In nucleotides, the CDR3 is TGTGCCAGCAGCGTGAGTACGACCCCCGGGGAGCTGTTTTTT.

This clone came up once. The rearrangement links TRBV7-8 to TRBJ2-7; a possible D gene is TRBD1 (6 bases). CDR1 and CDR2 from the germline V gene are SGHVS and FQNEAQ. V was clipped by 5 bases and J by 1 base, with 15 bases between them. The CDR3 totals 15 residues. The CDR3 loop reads CASSLPTQGSYEQYF. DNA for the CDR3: TGTGCCAGCAGCCTCCCCACGCAGGGGTCCTACGAGCAGTACTTC.

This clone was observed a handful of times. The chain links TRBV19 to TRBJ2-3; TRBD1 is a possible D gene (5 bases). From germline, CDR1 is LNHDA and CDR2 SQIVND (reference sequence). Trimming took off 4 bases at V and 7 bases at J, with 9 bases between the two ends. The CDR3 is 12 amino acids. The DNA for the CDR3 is TGTGCCAGTAGTAGGGGCGTGTATACGCAGTATTTT. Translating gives CASSRGVYTQYF.

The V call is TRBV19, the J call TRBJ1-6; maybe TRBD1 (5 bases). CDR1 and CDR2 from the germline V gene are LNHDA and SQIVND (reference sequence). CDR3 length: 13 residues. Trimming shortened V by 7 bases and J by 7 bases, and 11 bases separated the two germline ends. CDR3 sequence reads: CASTGDRNSPLHF. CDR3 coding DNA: TGTGCCAGTACGGGGGACCGGAATTCACCCCTCCACTTT.

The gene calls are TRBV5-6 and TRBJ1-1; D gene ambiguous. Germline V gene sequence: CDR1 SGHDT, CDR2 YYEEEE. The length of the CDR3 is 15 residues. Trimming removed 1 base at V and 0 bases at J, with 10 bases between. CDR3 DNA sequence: TGTGCCAGCAGCTTGAGGACGACGGTGAACACTGAAGCTTTCTTT. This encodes CASSLRTTVNTEAFF.

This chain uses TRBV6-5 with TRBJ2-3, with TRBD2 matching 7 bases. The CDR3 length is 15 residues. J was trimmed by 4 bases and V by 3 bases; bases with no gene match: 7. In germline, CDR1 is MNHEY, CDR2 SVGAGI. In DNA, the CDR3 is TGTGCCAGCAGTTATTGGGGGGGTCGTCCAGATACGCAGTATTTT. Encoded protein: CASSYWGGRPDTQYF.

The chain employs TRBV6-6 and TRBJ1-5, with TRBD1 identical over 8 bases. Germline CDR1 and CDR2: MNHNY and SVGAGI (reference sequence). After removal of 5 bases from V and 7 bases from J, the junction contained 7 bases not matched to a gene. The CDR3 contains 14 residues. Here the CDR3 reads CASSADRGGQPQHF. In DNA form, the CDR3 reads TGTGCCAGCAGTGCAGACAGGGGAGGACAGCCCCAGCATTTT.

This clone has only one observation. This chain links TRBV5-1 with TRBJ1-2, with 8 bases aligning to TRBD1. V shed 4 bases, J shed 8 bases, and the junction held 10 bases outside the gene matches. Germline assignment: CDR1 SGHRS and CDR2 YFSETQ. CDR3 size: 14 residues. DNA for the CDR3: TGCGCCAGCAGCGTGGGACAGGCGACCTTAGGCTACACCTTC. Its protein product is CASSVGQATLGYTF.

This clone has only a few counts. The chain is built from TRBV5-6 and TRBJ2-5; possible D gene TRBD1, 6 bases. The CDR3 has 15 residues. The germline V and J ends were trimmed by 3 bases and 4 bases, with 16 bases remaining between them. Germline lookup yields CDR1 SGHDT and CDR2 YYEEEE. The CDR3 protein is CASSYTTGNRETQYF. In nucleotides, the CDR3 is TGTGCCAGCAGCTATACTACAGGGAACAGAGAGACCCAGTACTTC.

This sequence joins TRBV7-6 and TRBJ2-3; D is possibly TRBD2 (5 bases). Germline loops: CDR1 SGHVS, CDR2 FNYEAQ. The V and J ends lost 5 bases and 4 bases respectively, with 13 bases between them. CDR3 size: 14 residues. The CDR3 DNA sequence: TGTGCCAGCAGCCCGCTAACGGGGTCAGATACGCAGTATTTT. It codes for CASSPLTGSDTQYF.

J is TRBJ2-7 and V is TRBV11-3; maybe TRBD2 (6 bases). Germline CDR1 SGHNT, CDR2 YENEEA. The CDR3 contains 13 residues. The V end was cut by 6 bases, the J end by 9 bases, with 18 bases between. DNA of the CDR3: TGTGCCAGCAGTCCAAATTATTACGGGAGGCAGTACTTC. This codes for CASSPNYYGRQYF.

CDR3 DNA sequence: TGTGCCAGCAGCTTTGGCCAACTAGCGGGGGGAGATACGCAGTATTTT. Translated, it gives CASSFGQLAGGDTQYF. The chain joins TRBV11-2 to TRBJ2-3, with 12 bases identical to TRBD2. Germline CDR1 and CDR2: SGHAT and FQNNGV. V was clipped by 3 bases and J by 5 bases; unmatched bases: 6. The CDR3 covers 16 residues. The full variable domain, in which reference TRBV11-2 and TRBJ2-3 provide the parts outside the CDR3, is EAGVAQSPRYKIIEKRQSVAFWCNPISGHATLYWYQQILGQGPKLLIQFQNNGVVDDSQLPKDRFSAERLKGVDSTLKIQPAKLEDSAVYLCASSFGQLAGGDTQYFGPGTRLTVL.

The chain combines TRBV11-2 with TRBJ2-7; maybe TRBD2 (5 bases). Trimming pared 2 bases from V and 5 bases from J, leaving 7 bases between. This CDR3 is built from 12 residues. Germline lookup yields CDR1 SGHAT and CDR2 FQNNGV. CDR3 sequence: CASSLIGDEQYF. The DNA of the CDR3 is TGTGCCAGCAGCTTAATCGGGGACGAGCAGTACTTC.

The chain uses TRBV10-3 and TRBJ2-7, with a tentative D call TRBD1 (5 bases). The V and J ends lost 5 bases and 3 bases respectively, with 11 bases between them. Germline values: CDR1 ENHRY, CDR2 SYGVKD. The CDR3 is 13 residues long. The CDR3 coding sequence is TGTGCCATCAGTATGGGGCAGGGCTACGAGCAGTACTTC. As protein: CAISMGQGYEQYF.

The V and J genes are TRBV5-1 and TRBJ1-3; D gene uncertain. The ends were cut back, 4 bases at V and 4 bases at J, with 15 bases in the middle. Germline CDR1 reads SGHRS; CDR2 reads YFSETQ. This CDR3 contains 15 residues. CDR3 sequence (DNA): TGCGCCAGCAGCCCGATGGGAACAACCGGAAACACCATATATTTT. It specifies CASSPMGTTGNTIYF.

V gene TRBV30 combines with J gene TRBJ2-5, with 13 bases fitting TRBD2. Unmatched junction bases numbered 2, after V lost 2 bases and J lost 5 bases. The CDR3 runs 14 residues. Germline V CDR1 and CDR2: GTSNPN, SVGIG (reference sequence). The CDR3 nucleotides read TGTGCCTGGAGTCAGACTAGCGGGGGGGAGACCCAGTACTTC. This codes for CAWSQTSGGETQYF.

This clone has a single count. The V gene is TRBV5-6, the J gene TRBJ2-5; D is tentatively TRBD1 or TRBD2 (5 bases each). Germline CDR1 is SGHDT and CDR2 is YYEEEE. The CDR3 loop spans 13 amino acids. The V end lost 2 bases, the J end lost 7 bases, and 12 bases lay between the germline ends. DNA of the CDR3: TGTGCCAGCAGCTTCAGGGACCCCAGGACCCAGTACTTC. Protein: CASSFRDPRTQYF.

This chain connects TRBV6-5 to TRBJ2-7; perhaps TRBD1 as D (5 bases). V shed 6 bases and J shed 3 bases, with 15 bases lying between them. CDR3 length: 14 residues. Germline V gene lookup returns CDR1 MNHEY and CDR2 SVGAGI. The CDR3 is CASRPTGHLYEQYF. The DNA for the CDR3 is TGTGCCAGCAGACCCACCGGACACCTCTACGAGCAGTACTTC.

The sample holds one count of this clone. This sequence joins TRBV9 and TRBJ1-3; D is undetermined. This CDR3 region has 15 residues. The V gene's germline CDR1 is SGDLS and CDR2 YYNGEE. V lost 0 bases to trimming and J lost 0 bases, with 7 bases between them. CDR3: CASSVGVDSGNTIYF. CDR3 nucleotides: TGTGCCAGCAGCGTAGGGGTAGACTCTGGAAACACCATATATTTT.

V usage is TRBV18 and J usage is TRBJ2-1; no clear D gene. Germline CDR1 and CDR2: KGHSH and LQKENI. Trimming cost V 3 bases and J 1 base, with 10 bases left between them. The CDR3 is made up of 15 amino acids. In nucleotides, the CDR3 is TGTGCCAGCTCACCCCCCGACGGATCCTACAATGAGCAGTTCTTC. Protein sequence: CASSPPDGSYNEQFF.

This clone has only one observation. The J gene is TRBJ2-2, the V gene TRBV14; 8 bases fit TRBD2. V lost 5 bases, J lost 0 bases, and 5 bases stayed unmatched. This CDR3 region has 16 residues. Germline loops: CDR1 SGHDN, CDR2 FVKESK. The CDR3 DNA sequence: TGTGCCAGCAGCAGGCGACTAGCGCCGAACACCGGGGAGCTGTTTTTT. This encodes CASSRRLAPNTGELFF.